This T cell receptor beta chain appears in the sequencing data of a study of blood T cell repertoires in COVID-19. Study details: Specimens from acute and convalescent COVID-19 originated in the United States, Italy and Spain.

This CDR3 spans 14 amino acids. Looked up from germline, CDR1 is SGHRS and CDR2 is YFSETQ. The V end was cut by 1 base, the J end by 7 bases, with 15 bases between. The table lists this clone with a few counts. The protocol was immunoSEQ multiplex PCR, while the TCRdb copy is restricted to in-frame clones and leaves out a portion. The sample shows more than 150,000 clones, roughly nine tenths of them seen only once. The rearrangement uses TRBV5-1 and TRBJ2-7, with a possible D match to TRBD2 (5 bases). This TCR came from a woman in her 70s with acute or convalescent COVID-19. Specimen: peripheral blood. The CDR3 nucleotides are TGCGCCAGCAGCTTGTCTGTGAATTCGGGGGAGCAGTACTTC. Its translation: CASSLSVNSGEQYF.